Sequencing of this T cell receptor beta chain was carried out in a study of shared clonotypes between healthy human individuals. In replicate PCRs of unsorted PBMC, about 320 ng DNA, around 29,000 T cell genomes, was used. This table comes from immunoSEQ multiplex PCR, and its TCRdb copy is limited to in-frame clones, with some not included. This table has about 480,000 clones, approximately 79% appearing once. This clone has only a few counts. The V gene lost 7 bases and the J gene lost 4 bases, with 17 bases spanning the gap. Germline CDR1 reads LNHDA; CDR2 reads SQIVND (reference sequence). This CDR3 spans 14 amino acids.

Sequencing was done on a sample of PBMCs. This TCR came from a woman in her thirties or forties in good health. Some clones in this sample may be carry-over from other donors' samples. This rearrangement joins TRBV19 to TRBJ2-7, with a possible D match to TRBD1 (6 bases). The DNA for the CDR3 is TGTGCCAGTAAGGGGCCAGGGGAGTCGTACGAGCAGTACTTC. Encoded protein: CASKGPGESYEQYF. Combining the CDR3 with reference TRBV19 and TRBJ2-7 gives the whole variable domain DGGITQSPKYLFRKEGQNVTLSCEQNLNHDAMYWYRQDPGQGLRLIYYSQIVNDFQKGDIAEGYSVSREKKESFPLTVTSAQKNPTAFYLCASKGPGESYEQYFGPGTRLTVT.